This T cell receptor beta chain was profiled in a study of T cell responses to AZD1222 COVID-19 vaccine. This CDR3 spans 14 amino acids. This clone was counted a single time. Here immunoSEQ multiplex PCR was the method, and the copy in TCRdb shows in-frame clones only, minus some. The sample holds roughly 80,000 clones, around nine tenths seen once. This specimen was peripheral blood, taken on day 0 of MenACWY control vaccination. The receptor's source is an adult in good health. This rearrangement joins TRBV21-1 to TRBJ2-7; the table's D call TRBD1 went unverified against the DNA. TRBV21-1 is deemed a pseudogene. The CDR3 here is CAKDRTGSPGEQYF. CDR3 DNA sequence: TGTGCCAAGGACAGGACAGGGAGTCCCGGCGAGCAGTACTTC.